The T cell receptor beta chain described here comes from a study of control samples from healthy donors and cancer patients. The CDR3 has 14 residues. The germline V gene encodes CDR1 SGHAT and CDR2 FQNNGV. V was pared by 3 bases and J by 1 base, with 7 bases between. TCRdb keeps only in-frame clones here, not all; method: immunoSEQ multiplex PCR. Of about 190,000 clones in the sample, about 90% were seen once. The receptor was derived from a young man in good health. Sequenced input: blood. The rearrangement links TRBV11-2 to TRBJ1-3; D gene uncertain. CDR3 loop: CASSLRVSGNTIYF. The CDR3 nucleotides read TGTGCCAGCAGCTTGAGGGTTTCTGGAAACACCATATATTTT.